The clone carrying this T cell receptor beta chain has ten or more counts. This specimen comes from a study of identical twins. The germline V gene encodes CDR1 SQVTM and CDR2 ANQGSEA. V lost 2 bases and J lost 0, with 23 bases in between. CDR3 length equals 18 residues. TCRdb independently ran MiXCR on the 5' RACE reads; one entry per CDR3 protein. The data hold around 290,000 distinct CDR3 sequences, with just under 9.5% observed a single time. These data were likewise used in another study, on yellow fever vaccine responses in identical twins. From that report: Twins reportedly mounted vaccine T cell responses that seemed partly convergent, partly personalized.

Sequencing input: CD8+ T cells sorted from blood. The chain has TRBV29-1 and TRBJ2-7; D is uncertain. This receptor was taken from a young woman in good health. The CDR3 nucleotides are TGCAGCGTTGAAATCGATGTGGCGCAACAAGGGATCTCCTACGAGCAGTACTTC. Translating gives CSVEIDVAQQGISYEQYF.